The rows below give T cell receptor beta chains drawn from one sample of a study of T-cell memory formation after mild COVID-19. TCRdb re-called the 5' RACE reads with MiXCR, one entry per CDR3 protein. This sample has more than 75,000 distinct CDR3 sequences, with around a quarter found just once. The specimen sequenced was PBMCs or a T cell subset sorted from them (not recorded which). Receptors originate from a man aged 18 to 30 who had mild COVID-19 (a few samples of this study predate the infection). Cell type and time point are not known. Each CDR3 is given with its conserved first and last residue. D genes are given only for firm matches. Clone size is not always given. Where it is, it says once, few, many or a class for expanded clones.

j_call clone_size cdr3_length d_call v_call cdr3_aa cdr3_nt
TRBJ2-7 NA 15 NA TRBV10-3 CAITSGQGNSYEKYF NA
TRBJ2-3 few 15 NA TRBV12-3/TRBV12-4 CASSSGPRRVDTQYF TGTGCCAGCAGCTCAGGCCCCAGGCGGGTGGATACGCAGTATTTT
TRBJ2-1 NA 14 TRBD2 TRBV12-3/TRBV12-4 CASREAGLRLEQFF TGTGCCAGCAGGGAAGCGGGACTGCGGCTAGAGCAGTTCTTC
TRBJ2-3 NA 17 TRBD2 TRBV19 CASSPGLAGGPADTQYF TGTGCCAGTAGTCCGGGACTAGCGGGGGGGCCGGCAGATACGCAGTATTTT
TRBJ2-7 NA 13 TRBD1 TRBV29-1 CSAWDRDSYEQYF TGCAGCGCATGGGACAGGGATTCCTACGAGCAGTACTTC
TRBJ2-3 NA 14 TRBD1 TRBV12-3/TRBV12-4 CASSFGQATDTQYF TGTGCCAGCAGTTTCGGACAGGCCACAGATACGCAGTATTTT
TRBJ2-3 NA 16 NA TRBV2 CATTRSSERRTDTQYF TGTGCCACCACCAGGAGTAGTGAGCGCAGGACAGATACGCAGTATTTT
TRBJ2-5 NA 14 NA TRBV10-3 CAISAQGGLETQYF TGTGCCATCAGTGCCCAGGGTGGGCTAGAGACCCAGTACTTC
TRBJ2-3 NA 14 NA TRBV27 CASHTLDGTDTQYF TGTGCCAGCCACACCCTAGATGGCACAGATACGCAGTATTTT
TRBJ1-2 NA 12 NA TRBV6-2/TRBV6-3 CASSPINYGYTF TGTGCCAGCAGCCCGATTAACTATGGCTACACCTTC
TRBJ1-1 NA 14 TRBD1 TRBV7-2 CASSHRGGNTEAFF TGTGCCAGCAGCCACAGGGGGGGGAACACTGAAGCTTTCTTT
TRBJ1-4 many 12 TRBD1 TRBV29-1 CSVGQGGEKLFF TGCAGCGTTGGACAGGGGGGAGAAAAACTGTTTTTT
TRBJ1-1 NA 15 TRBD1 TRBV24-1 CATSDSGQANTEAFF TGTGCCACCAGTGATTCGGGACAGGCGAACACTGAAGCTTTCTTT
TRBJ1-2 NA 17 TRBD1 TRBV7-9 CASNPVTGGDYNYGYTF TGTGCCAGCAACCCCGTGACAGGGGGAGACTATAACTATGGCTACACCTTC
TRBJ2-1 NA 16 NA TRBV24-1 CATSDYGGGTYNEQFF TGTGCCACCAGTGACTATGGAGGGGGGACCTACAATGAGCAGTTCTTC
TRBJ1-1 NA 15 NA TRBV2 CASSEDGAYYTEAFF TGTGCCAGCAGTGAAGACGGGGCTTATTACACTGAAGCTTTCTTT
TRBJ1-2 few 13 NA TRBV6-5 CASSYRGFYGYTF TGTGCCAGCAGTTACCGGGGTTTCTATGGCTACACCTTC
TRBJ1-2 few 16 NA TRBV4-1 CASSLREGTSNYGYTF TGCGCCAGCAGCCTAAGGGAGGGGACCTCTAACTATGGCTACACCTTC
TRBJ2-3 NA 13 NA TRBV18 CASSPYSADTQYF TGTGCCAGCTCACCATATTCCGCAGATACGCAGTATTTT
TRBJ1-2 few 11 NA TRBV20-1 CSAKLTYGYTF TGCAGTGCTAAATTAACCTATGGCTACACCTTC
TRBJ1-2 NA 16 TRBD1 TRBV7-9 CASSPGPDRDNYGYTF TGTGCCAGCAGTCCAGGGCCGGACAGGGACAACTATGGCTACACCTTC
TRBJ1-2 NA 14 NA TRBV11-2 CASSWGRGANGYTF TGTGCCAGCAGCTGGGGAAGGGGCGCAAATGGCTACACCTTC
TRBJ1-5 few 15 NA TRBV4-1 CASSQGVSAFQPQHF TGCGCCAGCAGCCAAGGGGTGTCGGCTTTTCAGCCCCAGCATTTT
TRBJ2-7 NA 15 NA TRBV4-1 CASSNSGAGSYEQYF TGCGCCAGCAGCAACTCGGGGGCAGGGTCCTACGAGCAGTACTTC
TRBJ2-3 NA 15 NA TRBV7-9 CASSQLAHEADTQYF TGTGCCAGCAGCCAACTAGCACATGAGGCAGATACGCAGTATTTT
TRBJ2-3 few 15 NA TRBV2 CASSEVPSTGDTQYF TGTGCCAGCAGTGAAGTCCCCTCAACGGGAGATACGCAGTATTTT
TRBJ2-1 few 14 NA TRBV23-1 CARAMGGESHEQFF TGCGCCAGGGCAATGGGGGGCGAATCCCATGAGCAGTTCTTC
TRBJ1-5 NA 14 NA TRBV6-5 CASYGRYSNQPQHF TGTGCCAGCTATGGACGGTATAGCAATCAGCCCCAGCATTTT
TRBJ1-1 NA 12 NA TRBV29-1 CSVGTMNTEAFF TGCAGCGTTGGGACAATGAACACTGAAGCTTTCTTT
TRBJ1-1 few 13 TRBD1 TRBV29-1 CSGKTGDYTEAFF TGCAGCGGCAAGACAGGGGACTACACTGAAGCTTTCTTT
TRBJ2-5 many 15 NA TRBV12-3/TRBV12-4 CASNKIAVGGETQYF TGTGCCAGCAATAAAATAGCTGTAGGTGGAGAGACCCAGTACTTC
TRBJ1-5 NA 15 NA TRBV7-9 CASSFLGPGNQPQHF TGTGCCAGCAGCTTTCTAGGGCCGGGAAATCAGCCCCAGCATTTT
TRBJ2-1 NA 15 TRBD2 TRBV5-5 CASSFTSGVYNEQFF TGTGCCAGCAGCTTCACTAGCGGGGTCTACAATGAGCAGTTCTTC
TRBJ1-1 NA 14 NA TRBV12-3/TRBV12-4 CASRSGDGNTEAFF TGTGCCAGCAGATCTGGGGACGGGAACACTGAAGCTTTCTTT
TRBJ1-5 NA 15 NA TRBV7-2 CASSSTGRPNQPQHF TGTGCCAGCAGCTCGACGGGACGGCCCAATCAGCCCCAGCATTTT
TRBJ2-1 few 15 TRBD2 TRBV5-1 CASRLSGGLYNEQFF TGCGCCAGCAGACTTAGCGGGGGGCTGTACAATGAGCAGTTCTTC
TRBJ2-1 few 16 TRBD2 TRBV28 CASSSLAGSSYNEQFF TGTGCCAGCAGTTCCCTAGCGGGCAGCTCCTACAATGAGCAGTTCTTC
TRBJ2-1 once 13 NA TRBV15 CATSRTGGHEQFF TGTGCCACCAGCAGGACAGGAGGGCATGAGCAGTTCTTC
TRBJ1-6 NA 13 NA TRBV12-3/TRBV12-4 CASSLEANSPLHF TGTGCCAGCAGTTTAGAGGCTAATTCACCCCTCCACTTT
TRBJ2-2 NA 13 NA TRBV12-3/TRBV12-4 CASVETGIGELFF TGTGCCAGCGTTGAAACAGGGATCGGGGAGCTGTTTTTT